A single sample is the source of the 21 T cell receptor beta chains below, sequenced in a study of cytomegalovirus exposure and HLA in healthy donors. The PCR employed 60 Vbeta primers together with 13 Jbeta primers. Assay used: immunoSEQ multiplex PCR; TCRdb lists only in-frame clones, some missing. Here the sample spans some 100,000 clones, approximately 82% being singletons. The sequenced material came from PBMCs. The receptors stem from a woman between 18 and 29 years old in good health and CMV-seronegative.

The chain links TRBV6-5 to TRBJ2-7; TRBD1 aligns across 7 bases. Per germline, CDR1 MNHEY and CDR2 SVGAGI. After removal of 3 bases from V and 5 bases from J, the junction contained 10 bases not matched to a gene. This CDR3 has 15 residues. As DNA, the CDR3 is TGTGCCAGCAGTTATCACAGGGGAATAAGGGACGAGCAGTACTTC. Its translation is CASSYHRGIRDEQYF.

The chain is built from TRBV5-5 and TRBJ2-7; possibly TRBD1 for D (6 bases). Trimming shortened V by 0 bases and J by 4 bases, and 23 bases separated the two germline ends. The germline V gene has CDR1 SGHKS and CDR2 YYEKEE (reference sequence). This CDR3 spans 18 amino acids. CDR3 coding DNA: TGTGCCAGCAGCTTGGGGCCGGATTCCGGGACAACGCGGTACGAGCAGTACTTC. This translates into CASSLGPDSGTTRYEQYF.

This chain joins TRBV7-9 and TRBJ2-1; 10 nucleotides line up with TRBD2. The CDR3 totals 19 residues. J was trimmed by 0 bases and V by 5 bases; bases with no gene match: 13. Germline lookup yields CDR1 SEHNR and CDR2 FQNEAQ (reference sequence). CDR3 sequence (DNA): TGTGCCAGCAGCCCACCCTCCCTACTAGCGGGGTTCTCCTACAATGAGCAGTTCTTC. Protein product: CASSPPSLLAGFSYNEQFF.

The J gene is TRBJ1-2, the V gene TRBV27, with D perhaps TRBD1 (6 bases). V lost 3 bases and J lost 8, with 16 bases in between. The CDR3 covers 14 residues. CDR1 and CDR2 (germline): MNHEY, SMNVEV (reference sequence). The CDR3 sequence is CASSFDRPFWGYTF. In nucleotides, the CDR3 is TGTGCCAGCAGTTTTGACAGGCCGTTTTGGGGCTACACCTTC.

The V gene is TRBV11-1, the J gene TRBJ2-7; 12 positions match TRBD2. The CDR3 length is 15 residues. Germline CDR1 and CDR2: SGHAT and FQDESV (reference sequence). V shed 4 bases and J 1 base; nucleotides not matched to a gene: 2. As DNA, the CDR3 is TGTGCCAGCAGCTCGACTAGCGGGAGTTCCTACGAGCAGTACTTC. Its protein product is CASSSTSGSSYEQYF.

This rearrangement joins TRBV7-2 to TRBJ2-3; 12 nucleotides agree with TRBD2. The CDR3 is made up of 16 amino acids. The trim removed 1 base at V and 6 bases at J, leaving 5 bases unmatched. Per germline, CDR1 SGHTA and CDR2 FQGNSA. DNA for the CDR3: TGTGCCAGCAGCTTAGGTCTAGCGGGGGGGGCCGATACGCAGTATTTT. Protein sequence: CASSLGLAGGADTQYF.

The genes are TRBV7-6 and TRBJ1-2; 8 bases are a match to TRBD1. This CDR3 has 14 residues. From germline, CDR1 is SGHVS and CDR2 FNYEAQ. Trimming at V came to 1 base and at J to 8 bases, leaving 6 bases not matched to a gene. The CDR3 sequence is CASSLGQGPGGYTF. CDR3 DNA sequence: TGTGCCAGCAGCTTAGGACAGGGGCCCGGCGGCTACACCTTC.

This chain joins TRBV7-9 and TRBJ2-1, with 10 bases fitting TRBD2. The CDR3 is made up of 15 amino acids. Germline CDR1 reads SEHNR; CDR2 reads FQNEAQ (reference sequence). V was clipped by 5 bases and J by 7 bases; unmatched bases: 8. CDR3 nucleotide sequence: TGTGCCAGCAGCCAACGGACTAGCGGACGGAATGAGCAGTTCTTC. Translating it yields CASSQRTSGRNEQFF.

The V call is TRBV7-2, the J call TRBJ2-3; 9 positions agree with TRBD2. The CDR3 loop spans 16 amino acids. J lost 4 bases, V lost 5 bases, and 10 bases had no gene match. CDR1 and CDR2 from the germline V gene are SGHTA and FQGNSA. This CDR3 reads CASSLGGGRVPDTQYF. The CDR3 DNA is TGTGCCAGCAGCCTCGGAGGCGGGAGGGTCCCAGATACGCAGTATTTT. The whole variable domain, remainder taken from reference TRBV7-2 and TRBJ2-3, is GAGVSQSPSNKVTEKGKDVELRCDPISGHTALYWYRQSLGQGLEFLIYFQGNSAPDKSGLPSDRFSAERTGGSVSTLTIQRTQQEDSAVYLCASSLGGGRVPDTQYFGPGTRLTVL.

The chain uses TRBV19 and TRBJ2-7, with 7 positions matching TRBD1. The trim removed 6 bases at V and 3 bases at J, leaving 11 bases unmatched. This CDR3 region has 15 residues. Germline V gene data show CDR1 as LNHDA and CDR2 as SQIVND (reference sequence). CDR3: CASRKSGTVYYEQYF. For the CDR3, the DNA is TGTGCCAGTAGAAAATCCGGGACAGTTTACTACGAGCAGTACTTC.

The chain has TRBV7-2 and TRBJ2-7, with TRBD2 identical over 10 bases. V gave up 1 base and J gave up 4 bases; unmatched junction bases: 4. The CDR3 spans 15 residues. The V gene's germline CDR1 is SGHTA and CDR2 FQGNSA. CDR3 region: CASSLGVAGGYEQYF. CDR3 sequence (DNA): TGTGCCAGCAGCTTAGGGGTAGCGGGGGGATACGAGCAGTACTTC. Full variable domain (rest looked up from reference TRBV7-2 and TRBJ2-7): GAGVSQSPSNKVTEKGKDVELRCDPISGHTALYWYRQSLGQGLEFLIYFQGNSAPDKSGLPSDRFSAERTGGSVSTLTIQRTQQEDSAVYLCASSLGVAGGYEQYFGPGTRLTVT.

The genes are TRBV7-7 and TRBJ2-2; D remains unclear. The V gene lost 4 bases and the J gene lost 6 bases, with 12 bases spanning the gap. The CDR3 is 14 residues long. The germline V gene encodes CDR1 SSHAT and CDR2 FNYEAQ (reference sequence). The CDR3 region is CASSSQIQSGELFF. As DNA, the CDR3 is TGTGCCAGCAGCTCACAAATCCAGTCCGGGGAGCTGTTTTTT.

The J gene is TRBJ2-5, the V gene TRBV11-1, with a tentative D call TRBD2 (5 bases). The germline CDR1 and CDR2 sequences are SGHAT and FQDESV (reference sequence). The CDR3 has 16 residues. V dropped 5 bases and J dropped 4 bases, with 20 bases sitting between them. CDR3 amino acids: CASSTLSSSSGETQYF. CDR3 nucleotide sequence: TGTGCCAGCAGCACTCTCTCATCGAGCAGCGGAGAGACCCAGTACTTC.

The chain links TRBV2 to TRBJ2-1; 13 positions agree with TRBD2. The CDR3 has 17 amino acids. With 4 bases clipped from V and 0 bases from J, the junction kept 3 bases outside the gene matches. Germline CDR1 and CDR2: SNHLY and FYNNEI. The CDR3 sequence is CASSGTSGGVSYNEQFF. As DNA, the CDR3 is TGTGCCAGCAGTGGAACTAGCGGGGGGGTCTCCTACAATGAGCAGTTCTTC. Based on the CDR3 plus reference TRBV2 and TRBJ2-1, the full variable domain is EPEVTQTPSHQVTQMGQEVILRCVPISNHLYFYWYRQILGQKVEFLVSFYNNEISEKSEIFDDQFSVERPDGSNFTLKIRSTKLEDSAMYFCASSGTSGGVSYNEQFFGPGTRLTVL.

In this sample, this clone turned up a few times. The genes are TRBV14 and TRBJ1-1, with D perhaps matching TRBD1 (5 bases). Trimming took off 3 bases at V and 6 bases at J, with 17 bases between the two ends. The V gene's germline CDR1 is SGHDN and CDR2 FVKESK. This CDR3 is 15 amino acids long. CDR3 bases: TGTGCCAGCAGCCATGCCCAGGGTCCCGAGTCTGAAGCTTTCTTT. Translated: CASSHAQGPESEAFF.

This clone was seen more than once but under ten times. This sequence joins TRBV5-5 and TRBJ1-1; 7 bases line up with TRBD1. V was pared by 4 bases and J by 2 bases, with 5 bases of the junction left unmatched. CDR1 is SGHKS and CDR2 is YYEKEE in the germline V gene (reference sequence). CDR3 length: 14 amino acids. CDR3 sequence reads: CASSPGQQNTEAFF. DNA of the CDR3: TGTGCCAGCAGCCCGGGACAGCAAAACACTGAAGCTTTCTTT.

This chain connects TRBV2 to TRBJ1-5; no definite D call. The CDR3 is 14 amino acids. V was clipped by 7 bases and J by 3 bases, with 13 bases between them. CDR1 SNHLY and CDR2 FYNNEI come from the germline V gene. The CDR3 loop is CASKIGRLNQPQHF. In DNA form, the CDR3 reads TGTGCCAGCAAGATCGGCAGGCTCAATCAGCCCCAGCATTTT.

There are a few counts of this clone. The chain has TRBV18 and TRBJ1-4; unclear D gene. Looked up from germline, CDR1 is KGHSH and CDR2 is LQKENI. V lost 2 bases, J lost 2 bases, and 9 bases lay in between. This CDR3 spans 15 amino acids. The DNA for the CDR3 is TGTGCCAGCTCACCATCGGTACGGACTAATGAAAAACTGTTTTTT. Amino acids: CASSPSVRTNEKLFF.

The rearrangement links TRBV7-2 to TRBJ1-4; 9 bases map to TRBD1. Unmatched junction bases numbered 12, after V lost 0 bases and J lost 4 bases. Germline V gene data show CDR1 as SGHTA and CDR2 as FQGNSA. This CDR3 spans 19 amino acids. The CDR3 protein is CASSLARQGQGPVNEKLFF. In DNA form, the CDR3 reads TGTGCCAGCAGCTTAGCGCGCCAGGGACAGGGACCAGTTAATGAAAAACTGTTTTTT. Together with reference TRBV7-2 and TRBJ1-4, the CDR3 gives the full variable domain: GAGVSQSPSNKVTEKGKDVELRCDPISGHTALYWYRQSLGQGLEFLIYFQGNSAPDKSGLPSDRFSAERTGGSVSTLTIQRTQQEDSAVYLCASSLARQGQGPVNEKLFFGSGTQLSVL.

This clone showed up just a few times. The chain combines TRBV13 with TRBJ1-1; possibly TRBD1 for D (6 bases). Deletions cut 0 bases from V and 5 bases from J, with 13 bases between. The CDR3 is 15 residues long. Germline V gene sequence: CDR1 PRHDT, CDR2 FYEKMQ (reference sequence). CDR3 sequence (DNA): TGTGCCAGCAGCTTAGGGGACAGAAGGAATACTGAAGCTTTCTTT. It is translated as CASSLGDRRNTEAFF.

CDR3 protein: CASSQNPQGGSPLHF. The CDR3, as DNA: TGCGCCAGCAGCCAGAACCCCCAGGGCGGTTCACCCCTCCACTTT. The chain is built from TRBV4-3 and TRBJ1-6, with a weak D call TRBD1 (5 bases). CDR1 is LGHNA and CDR2 is YSLEER in the germline V gene. The V end was cut by 3 bases, the J end by 9 bases, with 15 bases between. CDR3 length: 15 amino acids.